Following are 19 T cell receptor beta chains from one sample sequenced in a study of T and B cells in COVID-19 patients (dated by TCRdb to the early 2020s). The reads were generated on an Illumina MiSeq. TRB rearrangements were amplified by multiplex PCR with BIOMED2 TRB-A/B primer pools. TCRdb trimmed public reads at Q25 via fastp, called clones via MiXCR and kept in-frame beta chains. CDR3 protein duplicates are merged, each entry listing the most common genes and DNA. The sample data list 20,000 to 25,000 distinct CDR3 sequences, and about a third of these were observed just once. In total, the top ten clones hold 2% to 2.5% of the sample. TRB repertoires were amplified using about 220-550 ng of genomic DNA isolated from blood. Sequenced: blood. Receptors were obtained from a human donor who had recovered from COVID-19.

This clonotype was seen only a few times. The rearrangement joins TRBV11-3 to TRBJ1-1; D is possibly TRBD1 (5 bases). The V gene lost 2 bases and the J gene lost 3 bases, with 22 bases spanning the gap. The germline CDR1 and CDR2 sequences are SGHNT and YENEEA. The CDR3 sequence is 18 residues long. The CDR3: CASSLNAGGRGRDTEAFF. CDR3 sequence (DNA): TGTGCCAGCAGCTTAAACGCCGGAGGGAGGGGACGGGACACTGAAGCTTTCTTT. Full variable domain (missing parts from reference TRBV11-3 and TRBJ1-1): EAGVVQSPRYKIIEKKQPVAFWCNPISGHNTLYWYLQNLGQGPELLIRYENEEAVDDSQLPKDRFSAERLKGVDSTLKIQPAELGDSAVYLCASSLNAGGRGRDTEAFFGQGTRLTVV.

This clonotype has ten or more counts. The chain uses TRBV19 and TRBJ1-4; no reliable D call. Trimming removed 5 bases at V and 0 bases at J, with 25 bases between. The germline V gene has CDR1 LNHDA and CDR2 SQIVND (reference sequence). The CDR3 loop spans 20 amino acids. The CDR3 DNA follows: TGTGCCAGTAGTGCGGGGAGGCCAGGAACAGATCGTGCAACTAATGAAAAACTGTTTTTT. Protein sequence: CASSAGRPGTDRATNEKLFF.

With regard to this clonotype: One end of the junction does not line up with germline, which may come from a read error. This chain links TRBV5-5 with TRBJ1-4; TRBD1 might be the D (6 bases). Germline CDR1 reads SGHKS; CDR2 reads YYEKEE (reference sequence). This CDR3 region has 14 residues. CDR3: CASSLTGLGEKLFF. In DNA form, the CDR3 reads TGCGCCAGCAGCTTAACAGGGTTGGGTGAAAAACTGTTTTTT.

J is TRBJ1-1 and V is TRBV11-3, with a possible D match to TRBD1 (5 bases). The CDR3 is made up of 15 amino acids. Trimming removed 0 bases from V and 1 base from J, with 9 bases in between. CDR1 is SGHNT, CDR2 YENEEA, per germline. CDR3 DNA: TGTGCCAGCAGCTTAGAAGGAGGGGCGAACACTGAAGCTTTCTTT. Residues: CASSLEGGANTEAFF. The complete variable domain, with remaining parts taken from reference TRBV11-3 and TRBJ1-1, reads EAGVVQSPRYKIIEKKQPVAFWCNPISGHNTLYWYLQNLGQGPELLIRYENEEAVDDSQLPKDRFSAERLKGVDSTLKIQPAELGDSAVYLCASSLEGGANTEAFFGQGTRLTVV.

The chain joins TRBV6-5 to TRBJ2-5, with D possibly TRBD1 on 7 matching bases. CDR3 size: 15 residues. CDR1 is MNHEY and CDR2 is SVGAGI in the germline V gene. The V and J ends lost 6 bases and 1 base respectively, with 15 bases between them. The CDR3 protein is CASSFAGGTQETQYF. As DNA, the CDR3 is TGTGCCAGCAGCTTCGCAGGGGGGACCCAAGAGACCCAGTACTTC.

This clonotype was recorded at least ten times. CDR3 protein: CASSPANTQGSNEKLFF. DNA for the CDR3: TGTGCCAGCTCACCCGCCAATACACAGGGCTCTAATGAAAAACTGTTTTTT. V is TRBV18 and J is TRBJ1-4, with D possibly matching TRBD1 (6 bases). Germline V CDR1 and CDR2: KGHSH, LQKENI. With 3 bases removed from V and 3 bases from J, the gap between germline ends came to 17 bases. The CDR3 runs 17 residues.

The V gene is TRBV20-1, the J gene TRBJ2-7; D might be TRBD1 (6 bases). Germline loops: CDR1 DFQATT, CDR2 SNEGSKA (reference sequence). The CDR3 is 15 amino acids. The ends were cut back, 1 base at V and 2 bases at J, with 15 bases in the middle. CDR3 sequence: CSARVAPGEAYEQYF. The CDR3 region has the DNA TGCAGTGCTAGAGTAGCCCCAGGGGAAGCCTACGAGCAGTACTTC.

The CDR3 DNA reads as TGTGCCAGCAGCTACGGGACAGGGACCAATCAGCCCCAGCATTTT. This encodes CASSYGTGTNQPQHF. The chain is built from TRBV12-3 or TRBV12-4 and TRBJ1-5; TRBD1 matches 9 bases. V was pared by 6 bases and J by 3 bases, with 6 bases of the junction left unmatched. The CDR3 sequence is 15 residues long.

Many counts were recorded for this clonotype. The chain carries TRBV19 and TRBJ1-1; weak D call: TRBD1 (5 bases). The CDR3 contains 13 residues. From germline, CDR1 is LNHDA and CDR2 SQIVND (reference sequence). V was shortened by 6 bases and J by 4 bases, with 12 bases between the two germline ends. The CDR3 bases are TGTGCCAGTAGCCGGGAGAGGGGCACTGAAGCTTTCTTT. Translated, it gives CASSRERGTEAFF.

This clonotype was detected a few times. V is TRBV6-5 and J is TRBJ2-7; a weak D match, TRBD2 (5 bases). V dropped 0 bases and J dropped 6 bases, with 15 bases sitting between them. The CDR3 has 15 amino acids. Looked up from germline, CDR1 is MNHEY and CDR2 is SVGAGI. The CDR3 coding sequence is TGTGCCAGCAGTTACTCGAGAAGGCTACTAGTCGAGCAGTACTTC. Its protein product is CASSYSRRLLVEQYF.

This chain uses TRBV18 with TRBJ1-1, with D possibly being TRBD1 (5 bases). CDR1 KGHSH and CDR2 LQKENI come from the germline V gene. V dropped 2 bases and J dropped 1 base, with 17 bases sitting between them. The CDR3 has 17 amino acids. The CDR3 here is CASSPWVKGAQNTEAFF. The DNA of the CDR3 is TGTGCCAGCTCACCATGGGTAAAAGGGGCCCAGAACACTGAAGCTTTCTTT.

This chain joins TRBV6-6 and TRBJ1-1; no definite D call. Trimming took 2 bases from V and 2 from J, leaving 9 bases between them. Germline CDR1 MNHNY, CDR2 SVGAGI (reference sequence). The length of the CDR3 is 14 residues. The CDR3 DNA reads TGTGCCAGCAGTTACCGGGGTCTAAACACTGAAGCTTTCTTT. As protein: CASSYRGLNTEAFF.

This clonotype was counted only a few times. The J gene is TRBJ1-5, the V gene TRBV12-3 or TRBV12-4; D gene ambiguous. This CDR3 region has 15 residues. Between the trimmed V and J ends, which lost 4 bases and 6 bases, there was a span of 16 bases. CDR3 protein: CASSSYKAVGQPQHF. The CDR3 bases are TGTGCCAGCAGTTCGTACAAGGCCGTGGGTCAGCCCCAGCATTTT.

The chain couples TRBV20-1 to TRBJ2-1; possible D gene TRBD2, 7 bases. The J call may be incorrect, as the DNA end agrees better with TRBJ2-7. Germline lookup yields CDR1 DFQATT and CDR2 SNEGSKA (reference sequence). This CDR3 comprises 13 residues. CDR3 protein: CSRGGGRNNEQYF. CDR3 DNA sequence: TGCAGTAGGGGGGGGGGCCGCAACAATGAGCAGTACTTC.

The chain recombines TRBV5-1 with TRBJ2-5; D might be TRBD1 (7 bases). Germline V gene sequence: CDR1 SGHRS, CDR2 YFSETQ. The CDR3 is 13 amino acids. Trimming cost V 5 bases and J 2 bases, with 10 bases left between them. CDR3 region: CASRRDRQETQYF. In nucleotides, the CDR3 is TGCGCCAGCAGGCGGGACAGACAAGAGACCCAGTACTTC. Based on the CDR3 plus reference TRBV5-1 and TRBJ2-5, the full variable domain is KAGVTQTPRYLIKTRGQQVTLSCSPISGHRSVSWYQQTPGQGLQFLFEYFSETQRNKGNFPGRFSGRQFSNSRSEMNVSTLELGDSALYLCASRRDRQETQYFGPGTRLLVL.

This chain joins TRBV7-9 and TRBJ2-7; 12 nucleotides match TRBD2. The CDR3 is 15 residues long. Germline lookup yields CDR1 SEHNR and CDR2 FQNEAQ (reference sequence). Trimming cost V 5 bases and J 2 bases; bases outside gene matches: 4. The CDR3 bases are TGTGCCAGCAGCCCTAGCGGGGGGGGGACCTACGAGCAGTACTTC. This translates into CASSPSGGGTYEQYF.

This chain links TRBV5-1 with TRBJ2-5; TRBD1 or TRBD2 may be the D gene (6 bases each). V lost 8 bases and J lost 9, with 23 bases in between. Germline CDR1 reads SGHRS; CDR2 reads YFSETQ. The CDR3 spans 14 residues. The chain's CDR3 is CASQEGGLQGAQYF. CDR3 DNA sequence: TGCGCCAGTCAGGAGGGGGGTCTTCAAGGAGCCCAGTACTTC. Filled out from reference TRBV5-1 and TRBJ2-5, the complete variable domain reads KAGVTQTPRYLIKTRGQQVTLSCSPISGHRSVSWYQQTPGQGLQFLFEYFSETQRNKGNFPGRFSGRQFSNSRSEMNVSTLELGDSALYLCASQEGGLQGAQYFGPGTRLLVL.

This clonotype appeared a few times. This chain connects TRBV5-3 to TRBJ2-7; a weak D match, TRBD2 (7 bases). TRBV5-3 is known as an ORF, though its function is uncertain. The germline V and J ends were trimmed by 6 bases and 0 bases, with 19 bases remaining between them. This CDR3 region has 16 residues. The CDR3 nucleotides are TGTGCCAGAATTAAGGGGGGCGGGGGTCGCTCCTACGAGCAGTACTTC. This sequence encodes CARIKGGGGRSYEQYF.

This chain joins TRBV14 and TRBJ1-6; 8 bases map to TRBD1. Germline lookup yields CDR1 SGHDN and CDR2 FVKESK. The CDR3 has 14 residues. The junction had 3 bases not matched to a gene; V was cut back by 4 bases and J by 7 bases. As DNA, the CDR3 is TGTGCCAGCAGCCTACAGGGGGGCAATTCACCCCTCCACTTT. It is translated as CASSLQGGNSPLHF.